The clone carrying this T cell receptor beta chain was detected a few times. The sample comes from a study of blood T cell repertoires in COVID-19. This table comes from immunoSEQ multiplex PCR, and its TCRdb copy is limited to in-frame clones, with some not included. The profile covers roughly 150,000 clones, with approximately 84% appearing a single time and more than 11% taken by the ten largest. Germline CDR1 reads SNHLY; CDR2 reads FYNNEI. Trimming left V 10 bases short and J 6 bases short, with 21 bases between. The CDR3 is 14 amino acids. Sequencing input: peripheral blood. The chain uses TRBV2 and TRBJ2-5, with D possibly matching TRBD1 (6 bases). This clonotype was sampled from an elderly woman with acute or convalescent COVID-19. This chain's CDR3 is CATRGGYGSQTQYF. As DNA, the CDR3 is TGTGCCACCAGGGGCGGGTATGGGAGTCAGACCCAGTACTTC.